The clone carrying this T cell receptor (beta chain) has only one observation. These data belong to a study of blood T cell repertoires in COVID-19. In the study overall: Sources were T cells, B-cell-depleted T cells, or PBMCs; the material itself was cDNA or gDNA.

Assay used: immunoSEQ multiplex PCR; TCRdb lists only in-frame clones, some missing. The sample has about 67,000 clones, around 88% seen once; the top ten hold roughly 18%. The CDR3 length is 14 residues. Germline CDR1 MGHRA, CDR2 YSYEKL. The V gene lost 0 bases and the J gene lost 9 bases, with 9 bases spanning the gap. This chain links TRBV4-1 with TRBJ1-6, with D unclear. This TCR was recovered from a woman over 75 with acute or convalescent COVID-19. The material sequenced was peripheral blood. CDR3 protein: CASSQDQTSSPLHF. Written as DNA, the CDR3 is TGCGCCAGCAGCCAAGATCAAACCAGTTCACCCCTCCACTTT.